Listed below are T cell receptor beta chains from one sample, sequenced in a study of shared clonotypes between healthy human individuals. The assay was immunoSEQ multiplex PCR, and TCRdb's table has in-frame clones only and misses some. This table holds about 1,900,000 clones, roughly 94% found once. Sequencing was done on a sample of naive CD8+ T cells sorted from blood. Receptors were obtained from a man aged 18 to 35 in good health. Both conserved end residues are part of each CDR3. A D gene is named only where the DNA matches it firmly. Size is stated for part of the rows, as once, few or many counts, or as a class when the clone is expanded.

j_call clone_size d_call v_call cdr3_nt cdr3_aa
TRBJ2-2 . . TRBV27 TGTGCCAGCAGTTTATCAGTTTTGAGCGGGGAGCTGTTTTTT CASSLSVLSGELFF
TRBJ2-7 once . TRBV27 TGTGCCAGCAGTCACGCATACTCGAGGAACGAGCAGTACTTC CASSHAYSRNEQYF
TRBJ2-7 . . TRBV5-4 TGTGCCAGCAGAGCTTGGGGGGGGCGAGCCGAGCAGTACTTC CASRAWGGRAEQYF
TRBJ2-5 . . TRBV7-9 TGTGCCAGCAGCTCGGGCGGAGACACGCAAGAGACCCAGTACTTC CASSSGGDTQETQYF
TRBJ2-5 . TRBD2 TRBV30 TGTGCCTGGGACGATAGCGGGAGGGCCGGAGAGACCCAGTACTTC CAWDDSGRAGETQYF
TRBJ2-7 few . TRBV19 TGTGCCAGTAGTGGGGACTTAGGGTACGAGCAGTACTTC CASSGDLGYEQYF
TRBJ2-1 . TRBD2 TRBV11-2 TGTGCCAGCAGCCTTATAGCGGGGGTCTACAATGAGCAGTTCTTC CASSLIAGVYNEQFF
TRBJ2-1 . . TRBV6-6 TGTGCCAGCAGTCCCTATGTCAGGGTTGAGCAGTTCTTC CASSPYVRVEQFF
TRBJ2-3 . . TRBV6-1 TGTGCCAGCAGTGATAGAGGGGAGGCGGATACGCAGTATTTT CASSDRGEADTQYF
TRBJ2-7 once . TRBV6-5 TGTGCCAGCAGTTACTCGGAGGGCCCCTACGAGCAGTACTTC CASSYSEGPYEQYF
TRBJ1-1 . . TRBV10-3 TGTGCCATCAGTGAATCCCTCTGGGGATCCCTTGAAGCTTTCTTT CAISESLWGSLEAFF
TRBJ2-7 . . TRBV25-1 TGTGCCAGCAGTGAAGACATCTACGAGCAGTACTTC CASSEDIYEQYF
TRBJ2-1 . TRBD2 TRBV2 TGTGCCAGCAGTGGAGGACTAGCTCCCAATGAGCAGTTCTTC CASSGGLAPNEQFF
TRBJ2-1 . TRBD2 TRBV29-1 TGCAGCGGGACCCATATGGTAGCGGGGTATTACAATGAGCAGTTCTTC CSGTHMVAGYYNEQFF
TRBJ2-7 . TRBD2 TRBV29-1 TGCAGCGTTATGGGAGGGTCATCCTACGAGCAGTACTTC CSVMGGSSYEQYF
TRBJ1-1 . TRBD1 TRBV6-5 TGTGCCAGCAGCTTACAGGGGGAGGAAGCTTTCTTT CASSLQGEEAFF
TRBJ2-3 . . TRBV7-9 TGTGCCAGCAGTTCTTTGGTCCAACCCTCCGATACGCAGTATTTT CASSSLVQPSDTQYF
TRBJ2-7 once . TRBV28 TGTGCCAGCAGTTTCAGGGGGGCCTACGAGCAGTACTTC CASSFRGAYEQYF